This is a list of T cell receptor beta chains from one sample in a study of liver allograft versus peripheral blood T cells. A single record per CDR3 protein comes from TCRdb applying MiXCR to the reads. The sample records some 7,800 distinct CDR3 sequences, over 15% being singletons. These receptors were collected from a human patient who had a liver transplant. Some T cells may be transferred from the graft donor. CDR3s include the opening cysteine and the closing phenylalanine or tryptophan. The D gene is left open where the match is weak. Size values are once, few and many counts, or a class for expanded clones, and some rows have none.

d_gene: -
v_gene: TRBV15
j_gene: TRBJ1-1
abundance: medium-sized
CDR3aa: CATTKGGGGKFNTEAFF
CDR3nt: TGTGCCACCACCAAAGGGGGGGGGGGGAAGTTCAACACTGAAGCTTTCTTT

d_gene: -
v_gene: TRBV12-3/TRBV12-4
j_gene: TRBJ1-6
abundance: many
CDR3aa: CASTLTGGSPLHF
CDR3nt: TGTGCCAGCACCCTGACAGGAGGTTCACCCCTCCACTTT

d_gene: -
v_gene: TRBV28
j_gene: TRBJ1-6
abundance: medium-sized
CDR3aa: CASSGPVRNSPLHF
CDR3nt: TGTGCCAGCAGTGGTCCGGTAAGGAATTCACCCCTCCACTTT

d_gene: -
v_gene: TRBV7-2
j_gene: TRBJ1-2
abundance: many
CDR3aa: CASSLKNLYGYTF
CDR3nt: TGTGCCAGCAGCTTAAAGAATCTGTATGGCTACACCTTC

d_gene: -
v_gene: TRBV6-5
j_gene: TRBJ1-3
abundance: -
CDR3aa: CASSLRQAGNTIYF
CDR3nt: TGTGCCAGCAGTTTAAGGCAAGCTGGAAACACCATATATTTT

d_gene: TRBD1
v_gene: TRBV18
j_gene: TRBJ2-7
abundance: medium-sized
CDR3aa: CASSPLPGQGGRQYF
CDR3nt: TGTGCCAGCTCACCACTTCCGGGACAGGGAGGAAGGCAGTACTTC

d_gene: TRBD2
v_gene: TRBV6-5
j_gene: TRBJ2-1
abundance: many
CDR3aa: CASSPTSGGPNEQFF
CDR3nt: TGTGCCAGCAGCCCGACTAGCGGGGGGCCCAATGAGCAGTTCTTC

d_gene: -
v_gene: TRBV5-6
j_gene: TRBJ1-2
abundance: -
CDR3aa: CASSLRTGRGYTF
CDR3nt: TGTGCCAGCAGCTTGCGAACGGGAAGGGGCTACACCTTC

d_gene: TRBD1
v_gene: TRBV7-2
j_gene: TRBJ1-3
abundance: few
CDR3aa: CASSLEGQGPFSGNTIYF
CDR3nt: TGTGCCAGCAGCTTAGAGGGACAGGGCCCGTTCTCTGGAAACACCATATATTTT

d_gene: -
v_gene: TRBV6-2/TRBV6-3
j_gene: TRBJ2-7
abundance: medium-sized
CDR3aa: CASRHSYEQYF
CDR3nt: TGTGCCAGCAGACACTCCTACGAGCAGTACTTC

d_gene: -
v_gene: TRBV19
j_gene: TRBJ1-6
abundance: medium-sized
CDR3aa: CASRISSYNSPLHF
CDR3nt: TGTGCCAGCAGGATTAGCTCCTATAATTCACCCCTCCACTTT

d_gene: TRBD2
v_gene: TRBV12-5
j_gene: TRBJ2-7
abundance: few
CDR3aa: CASGFNGPVAGGFYEQYF
CDR3nt: TGTGCTAGTGGTTTTAATGGGCCGGTAGCGGGGGGGTTCTACGAGCAGTACTTC

d_gene: TRBD2
v_gene: TRBV30
j_gene: TRBJ2-1
abundance: few
CDR3aa: CAWSVTSGENEQFF
CDR3nt: TGTGCCTGGAGTGTAACTAGCGGGGAGAATGAGCAGTTCTTC

d_gene: -
v_gene: TRBV15
j_gene: TRBJ1-4
abundance: medium-sized
CDR3aa: CATSRERQDNEKLFF
CDR3nt: TGTGCCACCAGCAGAGAGAGACAGGACAATGAAAAACTGTTTTTT

d_gene: -
v_gene: TRBV7-9
j_gene: TRBJ1-4
abundance: medium-sized
CDR3aa: CASSLARAGEKLFF
CDR3nt: TGTGCCAGCAGCTTAGCCAGGGCAGGTGAAAAACTGTTTTTT

d_gene: -
v_gene: TRBV20-1
j_gene: TRBJ1-1
abundance: many
CDR3aa: CSARPQTGPEAFF
CDR3nt: TGCAGTGCTAGGCCCCAAACAGGGCCTGAAGCTTTCTTT

d_gene: TRBD1
v_gene: TRBV29-1
j_gene: TRBJ1-4
abundance: medium-sized
CDR3aa: CSGGQGATNEKLFF
CDR3nt: TGCAGCGGGGGACAGGGGGCGACGAATGAAAAACTGTTTTTT

d_gene: -
v_gene: TRBV6-5
j_gene: TRBJ1-4
abundance: medium-sized
CDR3aa: CASRGSGEKLFF
CDR3nt: TGTGCCAGCAGGGGATCCGGGGAAAAACTGTTTTTT

d_gene: -
v_gene: TRBV19
j_gene: TRBJ1-2
abundance: medium-sized
CDR3aa: CASSIPPTGTERYGYTF
CDR3nt: TGTGCCAGTAGTATCCCTCCTACCGGGACTGAACGTTATGGCTACACCTTC

d_gene: TRBD1
v_gene: TRBV12-5
j_gene: TRBJ1-2
abundance: -
CDR3aa: CASGGQGDYGYTF
CDR3nt: TGTGCTAGTGGGGGACAGGGAGACTATGGCTACACCTTC

d_gene: -
v_gene: TRBV29-1
j_gene: TRBJ1-1
abundance: medium-sized
CDR3aa: CSVEDFVGKAFF
CDR3nt: TGCAGCGTTGAAGATTTCGTCGGGAAAGCTTTCTTT

d_gene: -
v_gene: TRBV6-2/TRBV6-3
j_gene: TRBJ1-5
abundance: many
CDR3aa: CASSYSGGNQPQHF
CDR3nt: TGTGCCAGCAGTTACTCGGGGGGCAATCAGCCCCAGCATTTT

d_gene: -
v_gene: TRBV25-1
j_gene: TRBJ1-3
abundance: -
CDR3aa: CASSLLNTIYF
CDR3nt: TGTGCCAGCAGCCTTCTAAACACCATATATTTT

d_gene: -
v_gene: TRBV5-4
j_gene: TRBJ1-2
abundance: medium-sized
CDR3aa: CASSPFSGVTAHGYTF
CDR3nt: TGTGCCAGCAGCCCTTTCTCAGGGGTTACGGCACATGGCTACACCTTC

d_gene: -
v_gene: TRBV19
j_gene: TRBJ1-2
abundance: medium-sized
CDR3aa: CASSRQTLGYGYTF
CDR3nt: TGTGCCAGTAGCCGACAGACCCTGGGCTATGGCTACACCTTC

d_gene: -
v_gene: TRBV2
j_gene: TRBJ1-6
abundance: -
CDR3aa: CASSRAGGSPLHF
CDR3nt: TGTGCCAGCAGTCGCGCAGGAGGGTCACCCCTCCACTTT

d_gene: -
v_gene: TRBV28
j_gene: TRBJ1-6
abundance: medium-sized
CDR3aa: CASSAANYNSPLHF
CDR3nt: TGTGCCAGCAGTGCCGCCAACTATAATTCACCCCTCCACTTT